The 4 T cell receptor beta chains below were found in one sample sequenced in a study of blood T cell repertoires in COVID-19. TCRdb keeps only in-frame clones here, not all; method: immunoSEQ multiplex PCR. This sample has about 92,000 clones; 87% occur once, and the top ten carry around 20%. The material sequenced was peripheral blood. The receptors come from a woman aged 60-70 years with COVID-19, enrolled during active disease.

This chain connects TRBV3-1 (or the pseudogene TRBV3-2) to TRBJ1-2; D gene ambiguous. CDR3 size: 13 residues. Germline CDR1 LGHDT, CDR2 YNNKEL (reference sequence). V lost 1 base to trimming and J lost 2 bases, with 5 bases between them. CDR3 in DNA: TGTGCCAGCAGCCAAGTTGGCAACTATGGCTACACCTTC. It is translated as CASSQVGNYGYTF.

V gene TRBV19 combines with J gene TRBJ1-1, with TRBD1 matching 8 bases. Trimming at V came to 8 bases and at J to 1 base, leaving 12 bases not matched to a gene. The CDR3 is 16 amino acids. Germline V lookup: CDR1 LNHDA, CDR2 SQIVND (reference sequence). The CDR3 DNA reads TGTGCCAGTCTCCCGGGCAGGGGGCGTTCGAACACTGAAGCTTTCTTT. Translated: CASLPGRGRSNTEAFF.

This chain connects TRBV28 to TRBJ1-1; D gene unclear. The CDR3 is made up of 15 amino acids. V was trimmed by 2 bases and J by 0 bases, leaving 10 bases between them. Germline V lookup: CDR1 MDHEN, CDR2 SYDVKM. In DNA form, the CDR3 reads TGTGCCAGCAGTTTACCCACGCCAGTGAACACTGAAGCTTTCTTT. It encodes CASSLPTPVNTEAFF.

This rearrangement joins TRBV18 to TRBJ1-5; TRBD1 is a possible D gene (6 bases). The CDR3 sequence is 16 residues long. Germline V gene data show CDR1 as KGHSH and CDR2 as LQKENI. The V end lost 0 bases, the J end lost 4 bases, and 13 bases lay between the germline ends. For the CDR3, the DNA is TGTGCCAGCTCACCACCTGGGACAACCTCGAATCAGCCCCAGCATTTT. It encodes CASSPPGTTSNQPQHF.